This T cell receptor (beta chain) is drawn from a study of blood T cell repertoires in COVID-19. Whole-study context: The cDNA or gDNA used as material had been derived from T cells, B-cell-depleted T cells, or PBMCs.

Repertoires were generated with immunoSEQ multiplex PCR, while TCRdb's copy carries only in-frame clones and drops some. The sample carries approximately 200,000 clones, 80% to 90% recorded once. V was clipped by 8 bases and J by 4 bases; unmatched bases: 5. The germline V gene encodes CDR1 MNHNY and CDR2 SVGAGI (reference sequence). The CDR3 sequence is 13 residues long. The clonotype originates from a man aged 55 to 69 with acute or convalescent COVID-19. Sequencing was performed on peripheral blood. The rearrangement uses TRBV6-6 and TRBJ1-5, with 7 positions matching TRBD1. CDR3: CASETGRNQPQHF. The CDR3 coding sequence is TGTGCCAGCGAGACAGGGAGGAATCAGCCCCAGCATTTT.